Following are 28 T cell receptor beta chains from one sample sequenced in a study of T cells after yellow fever vaccination. TCRdb called the 5' RACE reads again in MiXCR, with one record for every CDR3 protein. The repertoire includes over 300,000 distinct CDR3 sequences, over 3.5% of them detected once, and about 22% sits in the top ten. This material consisted of PBMCs, taken 5 days after the yellow fever booster vaccination. These receptors were collected from a man aged 18-30 years who received the YFV17D yellow fever vaccine.

This clonotype has just a few counts. The V call is TRBV12-3 or TRBV12-4, the J call TRBJ2-7; D assignment may be TRBD1 or TRBD2 (5 bases each). CDR3 length: 14 amino acids. V lost 3 bases to trimming and J lost 1 base, with 10 bases between them. CDR3 residues: CASSFGWGSYEQYV. In nucleotides, the CDR3 is TGTGCCAGCAGTTTTGGATGGGGGTCCTACGAGCAGTACGTC.

This clonotype was found many times. The rearrangement joins TRBV7-9 to TRBJ2-1; 9 bases line up with TRBD2. Germline V CDR1 and CDR2: SEHNR, FQNEAQ (reference sequence). This CDR3 comprises 14 residues. The V gene end was trimmed by 3 bases and the J gene end by 5 bases; junction bases not matched to a gene: 2. CDR3 nucleotides: TGTGCCAGCAGCTTGGTAGCGGGGGACAATGAGCAGTTCTTC. Amino acid sequence: CASSLVAGDNEQFF.

The V and J genes are TRBV6-5 and TRBJ2-2, with a tentative D call TRBD2 (5 bases). The CDR3 spans 15 residues. Trimming shortened V by 0 bases and J by 7 bases, and 12 bases separated the two germline ends. Germline CDR1 MNHEY, CDR2 SVGAGI. CDR3 sequence reads: CASSYSRANLGELFF. The CDR3 nucleotides are TGTGCCAGCAGTTACTCGAGGGCCAATCTCGGGGAGCTGTTTTTT.

This clonotype was counted a few times. V is TRBV27 and J is TRBJ1-2; D gene uncertain. Germline CDR1 MNHEY, CDR2 SMNVEV (reference sequence). The CDR3 extends over 16 amino acids. Trimming removed 0 bases at V and 10 bases at J, with 21 bases between. CDR3 in amino acids: CASSLSSSSLLEVYTF. CDR3 bases: TGTGCCAGCAGTTTATCCTCCAGTTCACTCCTGGAGGTCTACACCTTC.

This clonotype was observed many times. The V call is TRBV28, the J call TRBJ2-7, with 7 nucleotides matching TRBD1. The V and J ends lost 5 bases and 3 bases, in that order; junction bases with no gene match: 4. CDR3 length equals 13 residues. The germline CDR1 and CDR2 sequences are MDHEN and SYDVKM. The CDR3 nucleotides are TGTGCCAGCAGTGGGGGACAGAACTACGAGCAGTACTTC. Its protein product is CASSGGQNYEQYF.

This clonotype has at least ten counts. The V gene is TRBV25-1, the J gene TRBJ2-2, with TRBD1 matching over 9 bases. The CDR3 length is 16 residues. CDR1 is MGHDK, CDR2 SYGVNS, per germline. J was trimmed by 3 bases and V by 1 base; bases with no gene match: 3. This CDR3 is CASSEFGTGYTGELFF. CDR3 coding DNA: TGTGCCAGCAGTGAATTCGGGACAGGGTACACCGGGGAGCTGTTTTTT.

The rearrangement uses TRBV4-2 and TRBJ1-2; D is possibly TRBD1 (5 bases). CDR3 length: 16 residues. The germline V gene has CDR1 LGHNA and CDR2 YNFKEQ. V was pared by 0 bases and J by 5 bases, with 16 bases between. CDR3 in amino acids: CASSQDPGYRGYGYTF. The CDR3 region has the DNA TGTGCCAGCAGCCAAGATCCCGGCTATAGGGGTTATGGCTACACCTTC.

The CDR3 loop is CASSQDLAGGYGELFF. The CDR3, as DNA: TGTGCCAGCAGCCAAGATCTAGCGGGGGGATATGGGGAGCTGTTTTTT. This rearrangement joins TRBV4-2 to TRBJ2-2, with TRBD2 matching over 11 bases. The CDR3 runs 16 residues. The V segment lost 0 bases and the J segment 8 bases; nucleotides outside the gene matches: 5. Germline CDR1 is LGHNA and CDR2 is YNFKEQ.

A few counts support this clonotype. The V and J genes are TRBV7-3 and TRBJ1-1; D uncertain. The germline V gene encodes CDR1 SGHTA and CDR2 FQGTGA. With 3 bases removed from V and 1 base from J, the gap between germline ends came to 6 bases. This CDR3 is built from 13 residues. This CDR3 reads CASSFSKNTEAFF. The DNA of the CDR3 is TGTGCCAGCAGCTTCAGCAAGAACACTGAAGCTTTCTTT.

This sequence joins TRBV6-6 and TRBJ1-2, with TRBD1 as a possible D gene (6 bases). V was cut by 8 bases and J by 8 bases, with 33 bases left in between. This CDR3 comprises 18 residues. The germline V gene has CDR1 MNHNY and CDR2 SVGAGI (reference sequence). This chain's CDR3 is CASRKLGAGAPGQRGYTF. The CDR3 bases are TGTGCCAGCCGGAAACTCGGGGCGGGGGCGCCCGGCCAGAGGGGCTACACCTTC.

The gene calls are TRBV20-1 and TRBJ1-4, with TRBD1 matching 10 bases. The CDR3 contains 14 residues. Per the germline V gene, CDR1 is DFQATT and CDR2 is SNEGSKA (reference sequence). Losses at the gene ends were 3 bases for V and 7 bases for J; bases not matched to a gene: 5. CDR3 DNA: TGCAGTGCTAGCCAGACAGGGGGCCTTGAAAAACTGTTTTTT. This translates into CSASQTGGLEKLFF.

Many counts were recorded for this clonotype. The chain carries TRBV3-1 and TRBJ2-3; TRBD2 is a possible D gene (6 bases). V was cut by 4 bases and J by 4 bases, with 18 bases left in between. This CDR3 comprises 16 residues. The germline V gene encodes CDR1 LGHDT and CDR2 YNNKEL (reference sequence). In nucleotides, the CDR3 is TGTGCCAGCAGCCCCTCACTAGCTCTCGGGGCAGATACGCAGTATTTT. Translated: CASSPSLALGADTQYF.

This clonotype was picked up a small number of times. The chain recombines TRBV9 with TRBJ2-7; D is uncertain. Trimming removed 0 bases from V and 3 bases from J, with 10 bases in between. This CDR3 has 14 amino acids. Germline CDR1 is SGDLS and CDR2 is YYNGEE. In DNA, the CDR3 is TGTGCCAGCAGCGTAGGTCAGGCCTACTACGAGCAGTACTTC. Translating gives CASSVGQAYYEQYF.

This clonotype was counted ten times or more. The genes are TRBV29-1 and TRBJ2-2; 8 nucleotides line up with TRBD1. Germline CDR1 is SQVTM and CDR2 is ANQGSEA. J lost 2 bases, V lost 5 bases, and 4 bases had no gene match. The CDR3 has 14 residues. For the CDR3, the DNA is TGCAGCGTTCGGGACAGGCTTAACACCGGGGAGCTGTTTTTT. This encodes CSVRDRLNTGELFF.

This clonotype has at least ten counts. The chain employs TRBV4-3 and TRBJ1-4; D gene uncertain. This CDR3 is 16 amino acids long. In germline, CDR1 is LGHNA, CDR2 YSLEER. The V end was cut by 0 bases, the J end by 8 bases, with 16 bases between. The DNA for the CDR3 is TGCGCCAGCAGCCAAGATTCGTCGCGAGGGCTGGAAAAACTGTTTTTT. Translated, it gives CASSQDSSRGLEKLFF.

This sequence joins TRBV12-3 or TRBV12-4 and TRBJ1-5, with 7 bases aligning to TRBD1. The CDR3 sequence is 15 residues long. V lost 5 bases and J lost 4; bases outside the gene matches: 8. This chain's CDR3 is CASSPHRGRNQPQHF. The CDR3 DNA follows: TGTGCCAGCAGTCCGCACAGGGGTAGGAATCAGCCCCAGCATTTT.

This sequence joins TRBV27 and TRBJ1-3; unclear D gene. The V gene's germline CDR1 is MNHEY and CDR2 SMNVEV (reference sequence). Trimming left V 6 bases short and J 0 bases short, with 6 bases between. CDR3 length: 13 residues. CDR3 bases: TGTGCCAGCAGGACAATCTCTGGAAACACCATATATTTT. Its protein product is CASRTISGNTIYF.

This clonotype was counted many times. The chain joins TRBV5-1 to TRBJ1-2; D remains ambiguous. The CDR3 spans 13 residues. Germline V gene lookup returns CDR1 SGHRS and CDR2 YFSETQ. V lost 5 bases to trimming and J lost 8 bases, with 16 bases between them. The CDR3 region has the DNA TGCGCCAGCAGGGACGGACCGAGAGGGGGCTACACCTTC. Translating it yields CASRDGPRGGYTF.

This clonotype was found many times. V is TRBV6-2 or TRBV6-3 and J is TRBJ1-5, with unresolved D. V shed 6 bases and J shed 7 bases, with 13 bases lying between them. The CDR3 covers 13 residues. Germline CDR1 MNHEY, CDR2 SVGEGT. CDR3 in amino acids: CASRGSSFQPQHF. The CDR3 nucleotides read TGTGCCAGCAGAGGATCTAGCTTCCAGCCCCAGCATTTT.

This clonotype has at least ten counts. DNA for the CDR3: TGTGCCAGCACGGTAGGGGAGAATCAGCCCCAGCATTTT. This sequence encodes CASTVGENQPQHF. The chain couples TRBV2 to TRBJ1-5, with D possibly TRBD1 on 5 matching bases. The CDR3 has 13 residues. V was pared by 7 bases and J by 4 bases, with 11 bases between. CDR1 SNHLY and CDR2 FYNNEI come from the germline V gene.

This clonotype was seen only a few times. The chain links TRBV9 to TRBJ2-1; TRBD2 aligns across 7 bases. V trimming: 4 bases; J trimming: 2 bases; junction bases outside the gene matches: 9. Germline CDR1 and CDR2: SGDLS and YYNGEE. This CDR3 is built from 16 residues. The CDR3 DNA is TGTGCCAGCAGCAACAATCTAGCGGAAGCCTACAATGAGCAGTTCTTC. This codes for CASSNNLAEAYNEQFF.

This clonotype came up a few times. The chain is built from TRBV11-2 and TRBJ2-5; D unclear. Per the germline V gene, CDR1 is SGHAT and CDR2 is FQNNGV. The CDR3 has 14 residues. Trimming cost V 2 bases and J 5 bases, with 12 bases left between them. CDR3 sequence reads: CASSLSVWYETQYF. DNA of the CDR3: TGTGCCAGCAGCTTAAGCGTTTGGTACGAGACCCAGTACTTC.

The table lists this clonotype with many counts. The V call is TRBV9, the J call TRBJ2-3, with TRBD1 identical over 9 bases. CDR1 and CDR2 (germline): SGDLS, YYNGEE. This CDR3 contains 16 residues. Trimming at V came to 0 bases and at J to 6 bases, leaving 8 bases not matched to a gene. The CDR3 sequence is CASSVVGTGRLDTQYF. CDR3 coding DNA: TGTGCCAGCAGCGTAGTCGGGACAGGGAGATTGGATACGCAGTATTTT.

This chain joins TRBV20-1 and TRBJ2-5; D remains ambiguous. The CDR3 runs to 14 residues. Germline V gives CDR1 DFQATT, CDR2 SNEGSKA (reference sequence). Trimming pared 2 bases from V and 1 base from J, leaving 11 bases between. The CDR3 nucleotides read TGCAGTGCTAGAAGCGTCGTCCTCCAAGAGACCCAGTACTTC. This sequence encodes CSARSVVLQETQYF.

Many counts were recorded for this clonotype. The chain carries TRBV29-1 and TRBJ1-2, with TRBD1 matching 7 bases. The CDR3 sequence is 14 residues long. CDR1 is SQVTM and CDR2 is ANQGSEA in the germline V gene. The V gene end was trimmed by 6 bases and the J gene end by 4 bases; junction bases not matched to a gene: 11. The CDR3 here is CSVGGATGLYGYTF. The DNA of the CDR3 is TGCAGCGTCGGCGGAGCGACAGGGCTCTATGGCTACACCTTC.

This clonotype was observed many times. This rearrangement joins TRBV5-1 to TRBJ2-1, with TRBD2 identical over 10 bases. The trim removed 4 bases at V and 5 bases at J, leaving 6 bases unmatched. The CDR3 totals 15 residues. Germline V gives CDR1 SGHRS, CDR2 YFSETQ. CDR3 sequence: CASSGRLAGDNEQFF. The DNA of the CDR3 is TGCGCCAGCAGCGGCCGACTAGCGGGTGACAATGAGCAGTTCTTC.

This clonotype was recorded at least ten times. The chain joins TRBV5-4 to TRBJ1-4, with D possibly matching TRBD1 (6 bases). The CDR3 sequence is 14 residues long. Germline CDR1 reads SGHNT; CDR2 reads YYREEE (reference sequence). The V end lost 0 bases, the J end lost 5 bases, and 8 bases lay between the germline ends. CDR3 DNA: TGTGCCAGCAGCTTGGCAGGGGCCAATGAAAAACTGTTTTTT. Translated, it gives CASSLAGANEKLFF.

The chain has TRBV5-5 and TRBJ2-1; D might be TRBD1 (6 bases). Germline V lookup: CDR1 SGHKS, CDR2 YYEKEE (reference sequence). The V and J ends lost 6 bases and 6 bases respectively, with 13 bases between them. CDR3 length: 13 residues. The DNA for the CDR3 is TGTGCCAGCATTCGGACAGACCTCAATGAGCAGTTCTTC. This sequence encodes CASIRTDLNEQFF.